A selection of T cell receptor beta chains follows, all from one sample in a study of blood T cell repertoires in COVID-19. Using immunoSEQ multiplex PCR, the repertoire was profiled, and TCRdb retains in-frame clones only, with some absent. Of some 42,000 clones listed, roughly 84% were seen once; the top ten hold approximately 12%. Material for sequencing was peripheral blood. These TCRs come from a human donor in a cohort sampled during active COVID-19. Each CDR3 is given with its conserved first and last residue. The D gene is left open where the match is weak. Size is stated for part of the rows, as once, few or many counts, or as a class when the clone is expanded.

cdr3_nt,cdr3_aa,j_call,v_call,cdr3_length,clone_size,d_call
TGTGCCAGCAGCCAATTAGCACAGGGGAACACTGAAGCTTTCTTT,CASSQLAQGNTEAFF,TRBJ1-1,TRBV16,15,few,-
TGTGCCAGTAGTATAGATCCGGGGTCCTATAATTCACCCCTCCACTTT,CASSIDPGSYNSPLHF,TRBJ1-6,TRBV19,16,-,-
TGTGCCACCAGTGATTTCAACTCTGGGGCCAACGTCCTGACTTTC,CATSDFNSGANVLTF,TRBJ2-6,TRBV24-1,15,-,-
TGCGCCAGCAGCCAAGAAGGGGTCAGAGCCTACGAGCAGTACTTC,CASSQEGVRAYEQYF,TRBJ2-7,TRBV4-1,15,-,-
TGCGCCAGCAGTATAGCCATGGCAGATACGCAGTATTTT,CASSIAMADTQYF,TRBJ2-3,TRBV5-1,13,-,-
TGCGCCAGCAGAGGACGGACTAATAATCAGCCCCAGCATTTT,CASRGRTNNQPQHF,TRBJ1-5,TRBV10-1,14,-,-
TGTGCCAATGCAGGGCGCAATCAGCCCCAGCATTTT,CANAGRNQPQHF,TRBJ1-5,TRBV28,12,-,-
TGTGCCAGCAGCTTAGCCCCGACAGGGGCCGAAGCTTTCTTT,CASSLAPTGAEAFF,TRBJ1-1,TRBV11-2,14,-,TRBD1
TGTGCCAGCAGCGTACATCACGGGGTATCCACAGATACGCAGTATTTT,CASSVHHGVSTDTQYF,TRBJ2-3,TRBV9,16,-,-
TGTGCCAGTAGTTCACAGGGGGCGAGAACCGGGGAGCTGTTTTTT,CASSSQGARTGELFF,TRBJ2-2,TRBV19,15,-,TRBD1
TGTGCCAGCAGTTTATGGGGTCCGGGCACTGAAGCTTTCTTT,CASSLWGPGTEAFF,TRBJ1-1,TRBV28,14,-,-
TGTGCCAGCAGTGAGAGAACAGTCGATCAGCCCCAGCATTTT,CASSERTVDQPQHF,TRBJ1-5,TRBV2,14,-,-
TGTGCCAGCAGGTACAGGGGCAGCAATCAGCCCCAGCATTTT,CASRYRGSNQPQHF,TRBJ1-5,TRBV6-5,14,once,TRBD1
TGCGCCAGCAGCTCTACGGGACAGGGTTCCCCAGATACGCAGTATTTT,CASSSTGQGSPDTQYF,TRBJ2-3,TRBV5-1,16,few,TRBD1
TGTGCCAGCAGTGGGGACAGGGCCACCGGGGAGCTGTTTTTT,CASSGDRATGELFF,TRBJ2-2,TRBV2,14,once,TRBD1
TGTGCCAGCAGCTTGCAGGGAGGGGCCTTGAACACTGAAGCTTTCTTT,CASSLQGGALNTEAFF,TRBJ1-1,TRBV5-5,16,-,-
TGTGCCAGCAGTTATACGACAGGTTGGAGTTCACCCCTCCACTTT,CASSYTTGWSSPLHF,TRBJ1-6,TRBV27,15,-,-
TGTGCCAGCAGCCCAGAAGGGGGACCCTACAATGAGCAGTTCTTC,CASSPEGGPYNEQFF,TRBJ2-1,TRBV7-3,15,-,-
TGTGCCATCAGTGACGAACCGGATCAGCCCCAGCATTTT,CAISDEPDQPQHF,TRBJ1-5,TRBV10-3,13,-,-
TGTGCCAGCAGCACCAGGACAGGGAATCCCTACGAGCAGTACTTC,CASSTRTGNPYEQYF,TRBJ2-7,TRBV5-6,15,-,TRBD1
TGTGCCAGCAGCTACGGTGTGGTCCCTGGAAACACCATATATTTT,CASSYGVVPGNTIYF,TRBJ1-3,TRBV3-1/TRBV3-2,15,-,-
TGTGCTAGTGGTTCGGGCGGGGGGGCCTATGGCTACACCTTC,CASGSGGGAYGYTF,TRBJ1-2,TRBV12-5,14,-,-
TGTGCCAGCAGCTCGGACAGGAACACTGAAGCTTTCTTT,CASSSDRNTEAFF,TRBJ1-1,TRBV7-6,13,-,-
TGCGCCAGCAGTGAGCGGGCCGGGGGCAATCAGCCCCAGCATTTT,CASSERAGGNQPQHF,TRBJ1-5,TRBV10-2,15,-,-
TGTGCCAGCTCAGCCGCCGGGACAGGGTCCTACAATGAGCAGTTCTTC,CASSAAGTGSYNEQFF,TRBJ2-1,TRBV18,16,once,TRBD1
TGCGCCAGCAGCGACTGGACAGGGGGCGCGAGAATGAACACTGAAGCTTTCTTT,CASSDWTGGARMNTEAFF,TRBJ1-1,TRBV5-1,18,-,TRBD1
TGTGCCAGCAGTTTATCCCCGGCGGGGGGAGGCGCAGATACGCAGTATTTT,CASSLSPAGGGADTQYF,TRBJ2-3,TRBV27,17,-,TRBD2
TGTGCCAGCAGCGAGCTAGCGGGGGATTACAATGAGCAGTTCTTC,CASSELAGDYNEQFF,TRBJ2-1,TRBV9,15,-,TRBD2
TGTGCCACCAACCTGGGGGGGGGCACAGATACGCAGTATTTT,CATNLGGGTDTQYF,TRBJ2-3,TRBV24-1,14,-,TRBD2
TGTGCCAGCAGCTGGGGGGAACAGGGGGCTTACAATGAGCAGTTCTTC,CASSWGEQGAYNEQFF,TRBJ2-1,TRBV5-4,16,-,TRBD1
TGTGCCAGCAGCCCCGTAAGACTAGCGGGGGGGCTGGGAGATACGCAGTATTTT,CASSPVRLAGGLGDTQYF,TRBJ2-3,TRBV7-2,18,-,TRBD2
TGTGCCAGCAGCTTAGGAGCGACAGGGGGAGGCTACACCTTC,CASSLGATGGGYTF,TRBJ1-2,TRBV7-2,14,-,TRBD1
TGTGCCAGCAGCTTAGAGGGGACACCGAACACTGAAGCTTTCTTT,CASSLEGTPNTEAFF,TRBJ1-1,TRBV7-2,15,-,-
TGCGCCACGCGGGCGGACAGGGCCCGTGAAGCTTTCTTT,CATRADRAREAFF,TRBJ1-1,TRBV10-2,13,-,TRBD1
TGTGCCAGCGCCAGGTCGCTCCTCTCTGGAAACACCATATATTTT,CASARSLLSGNTIYF,TRBJ1-3,TRBV5-8,15,-,-
TGTGCCAGCAGTTTGCGGGGTAGCACAGATACGCAGTATTTT,CASSLRGSTDTQYF,TRBJ2-3,TRBV28,14,-,-
TGTGCCATCAGAGACAGGGATAACGAGCAGTACTTC,CAIRDRDNEQYF,TRBJ2-7,TRBV10-3,12,-,TRBD1
TGTGCCAGCAGTTTCGGGGACTACTCCTATAATTCACCCCTCCACTTT,CASSFGDYSYNSPLHF,TRBJ1-6,TRBV6-5,16,-,-
TGTGCCAGCAGTTCCGCGGGTTGGGAGAACACTGAAGCTTTCTTT,CASSSAGWENTEAFF,TRBJ1-1,TRBV6-5,15,-,-
TGTGCCAGCAGCTTACCGGGTTACAATGAGCAGTTCTTC,CASSLPGYNEQFF,TRBJ2-1,TRBV11-2,13,-,-
TGTGCCAGCAGCTTTATGACAGGGCCCCTCATGGACGAGCAGTACTTC,CASSFMTGPLMDEQYF,TRBJ2-7,TRBV13,16,-,TRBD1
TGTGCCAGCAGCTTCGGGGGGCAGCAGGGGACCGGGGAGCTGTTTTTT,CASSFGGQQGTGELFF,TRBJ2-2,TRBV11-3,16,-,-
TGTGCCAGCAGCTCAACCGGGACAGGGGGCGGCTATGGCTACACCTTC,CASSSTGTGGGYGYTF,TRBJ1-2,TRBV7-9,16,-,TRBD1
TGTGCCAGCAGTCGACAGGGGCCAGATACGCAGTATTTT,CASSRQGPDTQYF,TRBJ2-3,TRBV28,13,-,TRBD1
TGCAGCTGCAACTTTAGCCCAGATACGCAGTATTTT,CSCNFSPDTQYF,TRBJ2-3,TRBV29-1,12,-,-
TGTGCCATCAGTAAGGGAGAGGGGAACACTGAAGCTTTCTTT,CAISKGEGNTEAFF,TRBJ1-1,TRBV10-3,14,few,-
TGTGCCAGCAGGGTGGGGCTGTCCTACAATGAGCAGTTCTTC,CASRVGLSYNEQFF,TRBJ2-1,TRBV6-5,14,-,-
TGTGCCAGCAGCCCTGGACAGGGGTTCTCAGATACGCAGTATTTT,CASSPGQGFSDTQYF,TRBJ2-3,TRBV5-4,15,-,TRBD1
TGTGCCAGCAGTTTAGTCGTCACCGGGGAGCTGTTTTTT,CASSLVVTGELFF,TRBJ2-2,TRBV12-3/TRBV12-4,13,-,-
TGTGCCACCGCCGGGAAGAACACTGAAGCTTTCTTT,CATAGKNTEAFF,TRBJ1-1,TRBV19,12,-,-
TGTGCCAGCAGCTCACCTAAGACAGGGAACAATGAGCAGTTCTTC,CASSSPKTGNNEQFF,TRBJ2-1,TRBV13,15,-,TRBD1
TGTGCCAGCATACCGCGGGACGGTCCTTATGGCTACACCTTC,CASIPRDGPYGYTF,TRBJ1-2,TRBV7-9,14,-,-
TGTGCCAGCAGCGTAGAATCCGGGTTCAATTCACCCCTCCACTTT,CASSVESGFNSPLHF,TRBJ1-6,TRBV9,15,once,-
TGCGCCAGCAGCTTCTCTCGCGGGGGCCCCTCCTACGAGCAGTACTTC,CASSFSRGGPSYEQYF,TRBJ2-7,TRBV5-1,16,-,-
TGCGCCAGCAGCCAACCCCACAGGGGGCCAAACACCGGGGAGCTGTTTTTT,CASSQPHRGPNTGELFF,TRBJ2-2,TRBV4-1,17,-,TRBD1